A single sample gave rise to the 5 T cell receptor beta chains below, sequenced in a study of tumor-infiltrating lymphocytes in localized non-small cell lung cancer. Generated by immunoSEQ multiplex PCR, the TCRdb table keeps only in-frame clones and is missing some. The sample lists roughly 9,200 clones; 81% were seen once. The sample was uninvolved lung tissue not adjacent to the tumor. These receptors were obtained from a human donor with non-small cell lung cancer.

The CDR3 DNA reads as TGTGCCAGCAGGGCTACAGGGGCGAACGAGCAGTACTTC. This codes for CASRATGANEQYF. This chain joins TRBV27 and TRBJ2-7; 7 bases map to TRBD1. The CDR3 totals 13 residues. Trimming cost V 6 bases and J 5 bases; bases outside gene matches: 7. CDR1 is MNHEY, CDR2 SMNVEV, per germline (reference sequence).

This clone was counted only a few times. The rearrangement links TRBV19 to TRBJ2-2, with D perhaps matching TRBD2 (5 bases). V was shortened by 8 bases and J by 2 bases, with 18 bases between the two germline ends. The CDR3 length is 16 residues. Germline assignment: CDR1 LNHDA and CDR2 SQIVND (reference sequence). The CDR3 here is CASGLRGGPNTGELFF. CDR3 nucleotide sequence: TGTGCCAGTGGGTTGCGCGGCGGGCCAAACACCGGGGAGCTGTTTTTT.

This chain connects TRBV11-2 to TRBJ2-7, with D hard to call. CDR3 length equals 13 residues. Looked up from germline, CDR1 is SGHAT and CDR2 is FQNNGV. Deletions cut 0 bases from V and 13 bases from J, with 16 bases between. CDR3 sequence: CASSLDLRRAGYF. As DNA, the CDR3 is TGTGCCAGCAGCTTAGATCTCCGGAGAGCAGGCTACTTC.

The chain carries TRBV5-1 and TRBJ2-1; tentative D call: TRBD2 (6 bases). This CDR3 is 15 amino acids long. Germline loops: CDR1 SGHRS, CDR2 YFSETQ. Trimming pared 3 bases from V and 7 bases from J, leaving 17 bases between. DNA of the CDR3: TGCGCCAGCAGCTCCCGGACTACGTTAGGGAATGAGCAGTTCTTC. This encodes CASSSRTTLGNEQFF.

The CDR3: CASRISSGGTDTQYF. In DNA form, the CDR3 reads TGCGCCAGCAGAATAAGCTCCGGAGGCACAGATACGCAGTATTTT. The genes are TRBV10-2 and TRBJ2-3; D gene unclear. V dropped 6 bases and J dropped 1 base, with 14 bases sitting between them. The CDR3 has 15 residues. Germline CDR1 reads WSHSY; CDR2 reads SAAADI.